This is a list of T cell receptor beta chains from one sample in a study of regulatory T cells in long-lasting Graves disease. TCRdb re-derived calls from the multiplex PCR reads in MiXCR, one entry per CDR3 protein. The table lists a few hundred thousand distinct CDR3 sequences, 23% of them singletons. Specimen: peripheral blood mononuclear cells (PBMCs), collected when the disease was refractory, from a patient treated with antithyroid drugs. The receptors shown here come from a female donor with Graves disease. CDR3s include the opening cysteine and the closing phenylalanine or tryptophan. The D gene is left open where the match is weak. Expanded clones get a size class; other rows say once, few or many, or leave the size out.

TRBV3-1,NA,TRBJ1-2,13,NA,CASSQGSLGGYTF,TGTGCCAGCAGCCAGGGGAGCTTAGGTGGCTACACCTTC
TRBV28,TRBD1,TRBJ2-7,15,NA,CASSFLGQAHYEQYF,TGTGCCAGCAGTTTTCTAGGACAGGCTCACTACGAGCAGTACTTC
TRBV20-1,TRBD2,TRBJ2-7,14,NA,CSARDPAGVGEQYF,TGCAGTGCTAGAGATCCGGCGGGAGTAGGGGAGCAGTACTTC
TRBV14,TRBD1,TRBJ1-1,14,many,CASSLPGTGGEAFF,TGTGCCAGCAGCTTACCCGGGACAGGTGGTGAAGCTTTCTTT
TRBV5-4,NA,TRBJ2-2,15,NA,CASSAEEGDTGELFF,TGTGCCAGCAGCGCGGAGGAAGGTGACACCGGGGAGCTGTTTTTT
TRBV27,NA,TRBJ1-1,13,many,CASSRSGPPEAFF,TGTGCCAGCAGCCGTTCAGGGCCTCCCGAAGCTTTCTTT
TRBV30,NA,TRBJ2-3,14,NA,CAWSQGGNRDTQYF,TGTGCCTGGAGTCAAGGCGGGAATCGAGATACGCAGTATTTT
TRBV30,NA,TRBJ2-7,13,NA,CAWNPGYSYEQYF,TGTGCCTGGAATCCAGGGTACTCCTACGAGCAGTACTTC
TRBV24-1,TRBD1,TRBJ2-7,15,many,CATSDRGQGTYEQYF,TGTGCCACCAGTGACCGAGGACAGGGTACCTACGAGCAGTACTTC
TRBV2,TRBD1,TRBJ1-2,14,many,CASRPGQGNYGYTF,TGTGCCAGCAGGCCGGGACAGGGGAACTATGGCTACACCTTC
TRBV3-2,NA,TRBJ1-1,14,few,CASSQEPENTEAFF,TGTGCCAGCAGCCAAGAGCCTGAGAACACTGAAGCTTTCTTT
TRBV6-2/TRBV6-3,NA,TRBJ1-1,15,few,CASSSSGGGHAEAFF,TGTGCCAGCAGCTCGTCGGGTGGAGGCCACGCGGAAGCTTTCTTT
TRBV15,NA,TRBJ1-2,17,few,CATSRDWGTDINYGYTF,TGTGCCACCAGCAGAGATTGGGGGACTGATATTAACTATGGCTACACCTTC
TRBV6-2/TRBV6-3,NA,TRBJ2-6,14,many,CASSEPSGANVLTF,TGTGCCAGCAGCGAGCCCTCTGGGGCCAACGTCCTGACTTTC
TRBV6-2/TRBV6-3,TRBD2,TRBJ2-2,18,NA,CASSYQQREGLSTGELFF,TGTGCCAGCAGTTACCAGCAGCGGGAGGGCCTGAGCACCGGGGAGCTGTTTTTT
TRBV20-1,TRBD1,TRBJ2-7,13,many,CSATGTALYEQYF,TGCAGTGCTACTGGGACAGCCCTCTACGAGCAGTACTTC
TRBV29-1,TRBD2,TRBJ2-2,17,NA,CSVERRTSGENTGELFF,TGCAGCGTTGAAAGAAGAACTAGCGGGGAGAACACCGGGGAGCTGTTTTTT